This TCR beta chain was observed in a study of T cell responses to AZD1222 COVID-19 vaccine (dated by TCRdb to the early 2020s). In the study overall: TCR sequencing covered 230 or so trial participants: 207 given two doses of AZD1222 and 26 given two doses of MenACWY control vaccine. Trial participants were enrolled by age into 18-55, 56-69 and 70-plus year subgroups, with approximately 160, 26 and 62 TCR-sequenced participants respectively. Study-level results and caveats: Conclusions about previously exposed vaccinees are limited, since just six AZD1222 recipients were seropositive for SARS-CoV-2 at baseline. No day 14 peak-response samples were available, so repertoires were characterized only after the peak T cell response. Participants were mostly white British, with more females than males. The authors suggested clonal diversity may have been underestimated. The vaccine-associated CD4 TCRs covered the entire spike protein, and the dominant responses fell in regions 160-218 and 743-854. In the small 56-69-year group, the increase in depth fell short of significance, most likely because of low power. After two AZD1222 doses, spike-specific TCR breadth and depth were significantly higher than at day 0 and than in MenACWY recipients. Reportedly, almost half of the unique spike-specific TCRs recognized epitopes lying outside the regions that are mutated in the B.1.351 and B.1.1.7 variants.

According to the study, the label for this sample's time point signals: about 28 days (+/-7) after the second vaccine dose. Because spike-specific TCR depth and breadth did not differ between the two schedules, AZD1222 recipients who got a second dose at roughly 4 weeks were pooled with those who got a second dose at roughly 12 weeks. Vaccinee samples came from UK trials COV001 and COV002, including a single-blind randomized controlled phase 2/3 trial of AZD1222 (ChAdOx1 nCoV-19) in healthy adults. For TCRbeta chain sequencing, PBMC samples from trial participants were taken at day 0 and at day 28 after the second dose. The CDR3 regions of human TCRbeta chains were analyzed by immunosequencing. The study's processing was this. Repertoire TCRs were matched against a reference library of SARS-CoV-2-specific TCRs generated with the MIRA antigen-specificity platform. Breadth was defined as the fraction of unique TCRs that were SARS-CoV-2-associated, and depth was defined as the fraction of total T cells that were SARS-CoV-2-associated. Using the MIRA data, every spike-specific TCR was mapped to the spike region that the TCR reacted to and assigned to either a CD4 or a CD8 class. Log10-transformed breadth and depth values were compared by one-way ANOVA with Sidak's multiple comparisons tests. Entries here come from immuneACCESS through TCRdb and include only in-frame sequences with V and J called. Some clones fail to appear in such tables; in the studies checked, an unresolved V gene covers under half of the shortfall, and the cause of the remainder is unknown. V and J calls and clone size are those listed in that table; D and trimming were worked out from the DNA. The sample table shows 80,000 to 95,000 clones, and approximately 91% are seen once. The ten biggest clones cover 6.9% of the sample.

The germline V gene encodes CDR1 LGHNT and CDR2 FRNRAP. At the junction V is shortened by 2 bases and J by 4 bases, with 14 bases in between. CDR3 length: 15 amino acids, cysteine to phenylalanine. Only CDR3 DNA remains: 45 bases, in frame from the first base. Concerning this clone itself: Its antigen is not yet known. No base quality values were provided; no much bigger clone lies one nucleotide off.

The TCR originated in an adult who received the AZD1222 COVID-19 vaccine. The chain joins TRBV12-5 to TRBJ2-5, with the D gene too uncertain to name. Sequenced material: peripheral blood, taken 28 days after the second AZD1222 dose. The nucleotide sequence is TGTGCTAGTGGTTTGTCCGGCGTGCCGGGAGAGACCCAGTACTTC. Translated, it reads CASGLSGVPGETQYF.